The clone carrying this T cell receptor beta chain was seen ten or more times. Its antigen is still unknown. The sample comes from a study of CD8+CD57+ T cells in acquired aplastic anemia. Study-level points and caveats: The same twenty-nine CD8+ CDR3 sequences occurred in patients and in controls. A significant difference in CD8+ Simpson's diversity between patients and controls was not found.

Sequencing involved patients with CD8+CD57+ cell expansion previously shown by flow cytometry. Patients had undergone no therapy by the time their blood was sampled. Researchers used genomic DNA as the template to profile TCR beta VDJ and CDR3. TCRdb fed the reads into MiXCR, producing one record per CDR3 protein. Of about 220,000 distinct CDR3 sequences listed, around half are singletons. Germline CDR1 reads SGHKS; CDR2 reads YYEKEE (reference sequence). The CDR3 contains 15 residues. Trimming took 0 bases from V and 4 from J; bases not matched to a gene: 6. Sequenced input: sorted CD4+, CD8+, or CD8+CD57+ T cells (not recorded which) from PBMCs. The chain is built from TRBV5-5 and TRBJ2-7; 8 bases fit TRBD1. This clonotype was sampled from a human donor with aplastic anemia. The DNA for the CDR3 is TGTGCCAGCAGCTTGGTTTGGACAGGGAGGTACGAGCAGTACTTC. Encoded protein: CASSLVWTGRYEQYF.